A single sample is the source of the 30 T cell receptor beta chains below, sequenced in a study of blood T cell repertoires in COVID-19. Measured with immunoSEQ multiplex PCR; TCRdb has only the in-frame clones, and not every one. The sample lists around 420,000 clones, 88% seen once, with approximately 2.1% in the top ten. The sequenced sample was PBMCs or T cells enriched from blood (not recorded which). Receptors were obtained from a middle-aged woman with acute COVID-19.

V gene TRBV6-5 combines with J gene TRBJ1-2; 9 nucleotides line up with TRBD1. The CDR3 spans 13 residues. V lost 6 bases and J lost 5; bases outside the gene matches: 4. Per germline, CDR1 MNHEY and CDR2 SVGAGI. The DNA for the CDR3 is TGTGCCAGCAGGTGGACAGGGGAGTATGGCTACACCTTC. It yields the protein CASRWTGEYGYTF.

Turning to this clone: Other nucleotide sequences from this sample produce the same CDR3. The rearrangement joins TRBV14 to TRBJ1-6; D is unresolved. Germline V gene data show CDR1 as SGHDN and CDR2 as FVKESK. CDR3 size: 14 residues. V gave up 0 bases and J gave up 8 bases, with 8 bases separating them. The CDR3 region is CASSQDQRYSPLHF. The CDR3 nucleotides are TGTGCCAGCAGCCAAGATCAACGGTATTCACCCCTCCACTTT. Looking up the rest from reference TRBV14 and TRBJ1-6 gives the full variable domain: EAGVTQFPSHSVIEKGQTVTLRCDPISGHDNLYWYRRVMGKEIKFLLHFVKESKQDESGMPNNRFLAERTGGTYSTLKVQPAELEDSGVYFCASSQDQRYSPLHFGNGTRLTVT.

Worth noting for this clone: The junction departs from the called germline gene at one end, perhaps through a read error. The J gene is TRBJ2-5, the V gene TRBV4-2; 11 bases are shared with TRBD2. This CDR3 contains 15 residues. CDR1 is LGHNA and CDR2 is YNFKEQ in the germline V gene. The CDR3 DNA reads as TGTGCCAGCAGCCCCGACAAAACTAGCGGGGGCCCGAAAAACTTC. Protein: CASSPDKTSGGPKNF.

The V call is TRBV4-1, the J call TRBJ1-1; D gene ambiguous. This CDR3 region has 14 residues. Per germline, CDR1 MGHRA and CDR2 YSYEKL. V shed 3 bases and J shed 5 bases, with 13 bases lying between them. CDR3 bases: TGCGCCAGCAGCCACATAGCCGGCGGGACTGAAGCTTTCTTT. This codes for CASSHIAGGTEAFF.

This clone came up once. The chain is built from TRBV2 and TRBJ2-7; weak D call: TRBD1 (5 bases). The CDR3 runs to 13 residues. The V end lost 5 bases, the J end lost 4 bases, and 12 bases lay between the germline ends. Germline loops: CDR1 SNHLY, CDR2 FYNNEI. CDR3 in amino acids: CASSTATGYEQYF. The CDR3 DNA is TGTGCCAGCAGTACCGCAACAGGATACGAGCAGTACTTC.

V is TRBV5-4 and J is TRBJ1-4; D not certain. V lost 0 bases, J lost 5 bases, and 11 bases lay in between. This CDR3 comprises 15 residues. CDR1 and CDR2 from the germline V gene are SGHNT and YYREEE (reference sequence). The CDR3 DNA reads as TGTGCCAGCAGCTTGGGGAGCGGGCGGAATGAAAAACTGTTTTTT. Its protein product is CASSLGSGRNEKLFF.

The rearrangement uses TRBV18 and TRBJ1-3; D remains ambiguous. The V and J ends lost 3 bases and 0 bases respectively, with 12 bases between them. There are 16 residues in the CDR3. Germline V gene data show CDR1 as KGHSH and CDR2 as LQKENI. The CDR3 DNA reads as TGTGCCAGCTCACCGTCGGGGAGGTCCTCTGGAAACACCATATATTTT. Protein sequence: CASSPSGRSSGNTIYF.

This clone was picked up one time. V and J are TRBV24-1 and TRBJ1-5; D might be TRBD1 (6 bases). The CDR3 length is 18 residues. V was clipped by 1 base and J by 2 bases, with 17 bases between them. In germline, CDR1 is KGHDR, CDR2 SFDVKD. CDR3 bases: TGTGCCACCAGTGATTTAGTTGGTTTTGGGGGCGGCAATCAGCCCCAGCATTTT. Its translation: CATSDLVGFGGGNQPQHF.

This clone was counted a single time. The rearrangement uses TRBV5-1 and TRBJ1-2, with D uncertain. Germline CDR1 is SGHRS and CDR2 is YFSETQ. The CDR3 extends over 13 amino acids. Trimming took off 0 bases at V and 7 bases at J, with 10 bases between the two ends. CDR3 sequence: CASSLAPEAGYTF. CDR3 nucleotide sequence: TGCGCCAGCAGCTTGGCTCCGGAGGCTGGCTACACCTTC. The complete variable domain, with remaining parts taken from reference TRBV5-1 and TRBJ1-2, reads KAGVTQTPRYLIKTRGQQVTLSCSPISGHRSVSWYQQTPGQGLQFLFEYFSETQRNKGNFPGRFSGRQFSNSRSEMNVSTLELGDSALYLCASSLAPEAGYTFGSGTRLTVV.

This chain connects TRBV6-1 to TRBJ2-2; 10 positions match TRBD1. V lost 2 bases, J lost 6 bases, and 6 bases stayed unmatched. The germline gives CDR1 MNHNS, CDR2 SASEGT. This CDR3 is 16 amino acids long. The CDR3 protein is CASSEWGQGFAGELFF. CDR3 bases: TGTGCCAGCAGTGAATGGGGACAGGGGTTCGCCGGGGAGCTGTTTTTT.

The gene calls are TRBV27 and TRBJ1-1, with TRBD1 as a possible D gene (6 bases). Germline V lookup: CDR1 MNHEY, CDR2 SMNVEV (reference sequence). Trimming cost V 2 bases and J 6 bases, with 10 bases left between them. There are 13 residues in the CDR3. The CDR3 here is CASSLAGDPEAFF. CDR3 in DNA: TGTGCCAGCAGTTTAGCAGGGGACCCTGAAGCTTTCTTT.

The chain recombines TRBV6-5 with TRBJ1-2, with D tentatively TRBD1 (5 bases). The CDR3 contains 15 residues. Germline V gene sequence: CDR1 MNHEY, CDR2 SVGAGI. With 0 bases removed from V and 2 bases from J, the gap between germline ends came to 10 bases. The CDR3 DNA reads TGTGCCAGCAGTTACTCTTCGACAGAAAACTATGGCTACACCTTC. Translating it yields CASSYSSTENYGYTF.

This chain uses TRBV7-9 with TRBJ1-2; 7 bases match TRBD1. Germline V gene lookup returns CDR1 SEHNR and CDR2 FQNEAQ (reference sequence). This CDR3 is 13 amino acids long. V lost 8 bases to trimming and J lost 4 bases; unmatched junction nucleotides: 7. As DNA, the CDR3 is TGTGCCAGCCCTCCTACAGGGGTCTATGGCTACACCTTC. Its protein is CASPPTGVYGYTF.

Only a few counts were recorded for this clone. The V and J genes are TRBV5-1 and TRBJ2-2; no reliable D call. CDR3 size: 12 residues. The germline CDR1 and CDR2 sequences are SGHRS and YFSETQ. The ends were cut back, 2 bases at V and 4 bases at J, with 3 bases in the middle. The CDR3 region is CASSFGTGELFF. In DNA form, the CDR3 reads TGCGCCAGCAGCTTCGGCACCGGGGAGCTGTTTTTT. Full variable domain (rest looked up from reference TRBV5-1 and TRBJ2-2): KAGVTQTPRYLIKTRGQQVTLSCSPISGHRSVSWYQQTPGQGLQFLFEYFSETQRNKGNFPGRFSGRQFSNSRSEMNVSTLELGDSALYLCASSFGTGELFFGEGSRLTVL.

The V gene is TRBV19, the J gene TRBJ1-5; a possible D gene is TRBD1 (5 bases). The CDR3 runs 15 residues. V was cut by 5 bases and J by 0 bases, with 11 bases left in between. CDR1 LNHDA and CDR2 SQIVND come from the germline V gene (reference sequence). CDR3 sequence reads: CASSLEGYSNQPQHF. DNA of the CDR3: TGTGCCAGTAGTTTGGAGGGGTATAGCAATCAGCCCCAGCATTTT.

The V call is TRBV30, the J call TRBJ1-2; 7 positions match TRBD1. J gave up 2 bases and V 0 bases, and 9 bases lay outside the gene matches. Germline V gene sequence: CDR1 GTSNPN, CDR2 SVGIG (reference sequence). This CDR3 comprises 16 residues. CDR3 DNA sequence: TGTGCCTGGAGTGTTGGCAGGGGGTATCGGAACTATGGCTACACCTTC. Its translation: CAWSVGRGYRNYGYTF.

This clone was detected a few times. The gene calls are TRBV30 and TRBJ1-5; D is undetermined. There are 15 residues in the CDR3. V gave up 4 bases and J gave up 3 bases, with 16 bases separating them. CDR1 GTSNPN and CDR2 SVGIG come from the germline V gene (reference sequence). The CDR3 spells CAWKKADLDNQPQHF. The CDR3 DNA reads as TGTGCCTGGAAAAAAGCAGATCTAGACAATCAGCCCCAGCATTTT.

This chain connects TRBV7-9 to TRBJ2-5; TRBD2 aligns across 7 bases. This CDR3 is built from 15 residues. V lost 5 bases and J lost 6; bases outside the gene matches: 12. The germline gives CDR1 SEHNR, CDR2 FQNEAQ (reference sequence). This CDR3 reads CASSPLGGGNKTQYF. The CDR3 bases are TGTGCCAGCAGCCCCCTAGGCGGGGGAAACAAGACCCAGTACTTC.

In its sample, this clone was seen a few times. The gene calls are TRBV30 and TRBJ1-5; 9 bases align to TRBD1. The CDR3 is 18 residues long. Germline CDR1 is GTSNPN and CDR2 is SVGIG (reference sequence). V lost 0 bases to trimming and J lost 1 base; unmatched junction nucleotides: 10. CDR3 protein: CAWSVTGTGYESNQPQHF. DNA of the CDR3: TGTGCCTGGAGTGTAACCGGGACAGGGTATGAGAGCAATCAGCCCCAGCATTTT.

The gene calls are TRBV30 and TRBJ1-2, with 7 positions matching TRBD1. Germline CDR1 and CDR2: GTSNPN and SVGIG (reference sequence). The CDR3 contains 12 residues. V dropped 5 bases and J dropped 5; count of bases not matched to a gene: 5. The CDR3 protein is CAWAGQTYGYTF. The CDR3 coding sequence is TGTGCCTGGGCGGGACAGACGTATGGCTACACCTTC.

The chain joins TRBV14 to TRBJ2-7; 8 bases are shared with TRBD1. The CDR3 consists of 18 residues. CDR1 is SGHDN and CDR2 is FVKESK in the germline V gene. J gave up 0 bases and V 0 bases, and 10 bases lay outside the gene matches. CDR3 DNA sequence: TGTGCCAGCAGCCAAGAACGAGTTGGCAGGGGGCCCTCCTACGAGCAGTACTTC. This codes for CASSQERVGRGPSYEQYF. Based on the CDR3 plus reference TRBV14 and TRBJ2-7, the full variable domain is EAGVTQFPSHSVIEKGQTVTLRCDPISGHDNLYWYRRVMGKEIKFLLHFVKESKQDESGMPNNRFLAERTGGTYSTLKVQPAELEDSGVYFCASSQERVGRGPSYEQYFGPGTRLTVT.

The chain carries TRBV6-5 and TRBJ1-2; no clear D gene. V dropped 6 bases and J dropped 4 bases, with 18 bases sitting between them. Per germline, CDR1 MNHEY and CDR2 SVGAGI. There are 15 residues in the CDR3. The CDR3 DNA follows: TGTGCCAGCAGGGAGCGGTCCATAGATATCTATGGCTACACCTTC. This translates into CASRERSIDIYGYTF.

This clone was observed a handful of times. The rearrangement uses TRBV2 and TRBJ1-1; 8 bases are shared with TRBD1. With V trimmed by 6 bases and J by 4 bases, 7 bases remained unmatched. CDR3 length equals 14 residues. Germline values: CDR1 SNHLY, CDR2 FYNNEI. CDR3 nucleotides: TGTGCCAGCAGCTTCCAGGACAGGGCCACTGAAGCTTTCTTT. Protein product: CASSFQDRATEAFF.

The genes are TRBV10-3 and TRBJ1-1, with 7 positions matching TRBD1. CDR1 is ENHRY and CDR2 is SYGVKD in the germline V gene. The CDR3 sequence is 13 residues long. Trimming at V came to 6 bases and at J to 7 bases, leaving 8 bases not matched to a gene. CDR3 in amino acids: CAIRADRAGEAFF. In DNA, the CDR3 is TGTGCCATCAGAGCCGACAGGGCCGGTGAAGCTTTCTTT.

The chain recombines TRBV20-1 with TRBJ1-4; D may be TRBD1 (6 bases). V dropped 3 bases and J dropped 8 bases, with 16 bases sitting between them. CDR1 DFQATT and CDR2 SNEGSKA come from the germline V gene (reference sequence). The CDR3 has 14 residues. The CDR3 is CSASRGGLREKLFF. Written as DNA, the CDR3 is TGCAGTGCTAGTCGTGGGGGCTTGCGCGAAAAACTGTTTTTT.

This chain connects TRBV15 to TRBJ2-7, with 8 bases aligning to TRBD2. Germline trimming cut 3 bases from V and 4 bases from J; bases unmatched to any gene: 2. This CDR3 spans 13 amino acids. Germline lookup yields CDR1 LNHNV and CDR2 YYDKDF (reference sequence). The CDR3 protein is CATSSSGGYEQYF. In nucleotides, the CDR3 is TGTGCCACCAGCAGCTCGGGGGGGTACGAGCAGTACTTC.

This clone has just one count. The chain is built from TRBV3-1 (or the pseudogene TRBV3-2) and TRBJ1-4; the D gene is possibly TRBD1 (6 bases). The CDR3 totals 16 residues. CDR1 is LGHDT and CDR2 is YNNKEL in the germline V gene (reference sequence). The germline V and J ends were trimmed by 6 bases and 8 bases, with 22 bases remaining between them. The CDR3, as DNA: TGTGCCAGCAGACGCGGGGGGTCCAGGGGAGTAGAAAAACTGTTTTTT. This gives the protein CASRRGGSRGVEKLFF.

The gene calls are TRBV27 and TRBJ2-7; D is perhaps TRBD2 (6 bases). This CDR3 is built from 14 residues. V was trimmed by 6 bases and J by 5 bases, leaving 17 bases between them. The germline V gene encodes CDR1 MNHEY and CDR2 SMNVEV (reference sequence). CDR3 coding DNA: TGTGCCAGCAGCCCGTGGGGCGGGGCTGACGAGCAGTACTTC. This gives the protein CASSPWGGADEQYF.

The chain carries TRBV3-1 (or the pseudogene TRBV3-2) and TRBJ2-1; 7 nucleotides align to TRBD1. Germline values: CDR1 LGHDT, CDR2 YNNKEL (reference sequence). This CDR3 is built from 14 residues. V gave up 4 bases and J gave up 7 bases; unmatched junction bases: 7. The DNA for the CDR3 is TGTGCCAGCAGCCCCGAATTCAGGGGGAATGAGCAGTTCTTC. This gives the protein CASSPEFRGNEQFF.

In this sample, this clone turned up once. The gene calls are TRBV29-1 and TRBJ2-7; perhaps TRBD1 as D (5 bases). This CDR3 comprises 11 residues. Germline-derived CDR1 and CDR2 are SQVTM and ANQGSEA. The V and J ends lost 5 bases and 3 bases respectively, with 8 bases between them. This CDR3 is CSVYDSYEQYF. CDR3 nucleotides: TGCAGCGTTTACGACAGCTACGAGCAGTACTTC.